This passage covers 30 T cell receptor beta chains from one sample sequenced in a study of T cells expressing NK-cell markers. TCRdb reprocessed the 5' RACE reads, with one entry per CDR3 protein and no DNA. This sample's clone table lists about 550,000 distinct CDR3 sequences. Material for sequencing was blood T cells: a sorted CD56 or NKG2C T cell subset, CD4+ or CD8+ T cells, or bulk PBMC T cells (not recorded which). The receptor source for this set is a young man in good health.

V is TRBV15 and J is TRBJ1-3; the TRBD1 assignment by TCRdb is unverifiable without DNA. CDR1 LNHNV and CDR2 YYDKDF come from the germline V gene (reference sequence). CDR3 length equals 15 residues. CDR3 protein: CATSREGASGNTIYF.

V usage is TRBV7-2 and J usage is TRBJ2-3; the TCRdb D gene call, TRBD1, has no DNA to confirm it. CDR3 size: 15 residues. Germline V gene lookup returns CDR1 SGHTA and CDR2 FQGNSA. The CDR3 sequence is CASSWKTGFTDTQYF.

The J gene is TRBJ1-5, the V gene TRBV18; TCRdb designates TRBD1, a call that cannot be tested without DNA. This CDR3 has 15 residues. Germline assignment: CDR1 KGHSH and CDR2 LQKENI. CDR3: CASSPSLSRSQPQHF.

This rearrangement joins TRBV7-9 to TRBJ2-3; TCRdb picks TRBD2, but there is no DNA to check that call. Germline-derived CDR1 and CDR2 are SEHNR and FQNEAQ (reference sequence). The CDR3 runs 16 residues. This CDR3 reads CASSPSRGGNTDTQYF.

The chain is built from TRBV5-1 and TRBJ2-2; the TCRdb D gene call, TRBD2, has no DNA to confirm it. Germline V gene lookup returns CDR1 SGHRS and CDR2 YFSETQ. The CDR3 runs to 18 residues. CDR3 residues: CASSIRLAGGPDTGELFF. Complete variable domain (other parts from reference TRBV5-1 and TRBJ2-2): KAGVTQTPRYLIKTRGQQVTLSCSPISGHRSVSWYQQTPGQGLQFLFEYFSETQRNKGNFPGRFSGRQFSNSRSEMNVSTLELGDSALYLCASSIRLAGGPDTGELFFGEGSRLTVL.

This chain connects TRBV7-2 to TRBJ2-3; TCRdb calls TRBD1, which cannot be checked without DNA. Per the germline V gene, CDR1 is SGHTA and CDR2 is FQGNSA. The CDR3 contains 16 residues. CDR3 sequence reads: CASSLGQTLVTDTQYF.

The CDR3 spells CATTRVTNTEAFF. The V and J genes are TRBV12-3 or TRBV12-4 and TRBJ1-1; TCRdb indicates TRBD1, and absent DNA this call remains unverified. The CDR3 has 13 amino acids.

The CDR3 reads CASSLDGPGSFGYTF. The rearrangement links TRBV5-1 to TRBJ1-2; TCRdb's D call, TRBD1, is unchecked because there is no DNA. The germline V gene has CDR1 SGHRS and CDR2 YFSETQ. CDR3 length equals 15 residues.

The chain is built from TRBV12-3 or TRBV12-4 and TRBJ2-3; the D call of TRBD2 rests on TCRdb alone, since no DNA is present to check it. The CDR3 is made up of 16 amino acids. The CDR3: CASSRGLADVVDTQYF.

V is TRBV10-3 and J is TRBJ2-2. Germline values: CDR1 ENHRY, CDR2 SYGVKD. This CDR3 region has 13 residues. The CDR3 region is CAIAAVNTGELFF.

This chain uses TRBV4-1 with TRBJ1-5. The germline V gene encodes CDR1 MGHRA and CDR2 YSYEKL. The CDR3 runs 16 residues. The chain's CDR3 is CASSQEAGGSNQPQHF.

The V and J genes are TRBV29-1 and TRBJ1-2. This CDR3 has 13 amino acids. From germline, CDR1 is SQVTM and CDR2 ANQGSEA. The CDR3 is CSVESKTNYGYTF.

The V and J genes are TRBV6-4 and TRBJ2-1; TCRdb proposes TRBD1, but this gene call is untestable without DNA. The germline gives CDR1 MRHNA, CDR2 SNTAGT. This CDR3 spans 14 amino acids. CDR3 residues: CASSGTGTEGFKFF.

The gene calls are TRBV5-1 and TRBJ2-7. Germline V lookup: CDR1 SGHRS, CDR2 YFSETQ. CDR3 size: 15 residues. CDR3 in amino acids: CASSLGAGGSYEQYF.

CDR3 protein: CASSIHLTDSGDEQFF. This chain links TRBV12-3 or TRBV12-4 with TRBJ2-1; as DNA is missing, the TRBD2 call by TCRdb cannot be tested. The CDR3 runs 16 residues.

The chain uses TRBV12-3 or TRBV12-4 and TRBJ2-1; the D call of TRBD1 rests on TCRdb alone, since no DNA is present to check it. This CDR3 spans 13 amino acids. CDR3 residues: CASSPPVYNEQFF.

The V call is TRBV6-1, the J call TRBJ1-1; the D call of TRBD1 rests on TCRdb alone, since no DNA is present to check it. Germline V CDR1 and CDR2: MNHNS, SASEGT. This CDR3 spans 13 amino acids. CDR3 sequence: CASSERRPFWAFF.

The V gene is TRBV20-1, the J gene TRBJ2-3; the TRBD2 assignment by TCRdb is unverifiable without DNA. CDR1 and CDR2 from the germline V gene are DFQATT and SNEGSKA (reference sequence). This CDR3 comprises 15 residues. CDR3 sequence: CSASPGLAGKNTQYF.

The rearrangement links TRBV13 to TRBJ2-3. Germline assignment: CDR1 PRHDT and CDR2 FYEKMQ (reference sequence). The CDR3 totals 14 residues. CDR3 sequence: CASGVLQSTDTQYF.

The chain employs TRBV6-4 and TRBJ2-3; TCRdb's assignment of TRBD1 cannot be checked, as there is no DNA. There are 12 residues in the CDR3. Germline CDR1 and CDR2: MRHNA and SNTAGT. CDR3 loop: CASSEQGDTQYF.

The rearrangement links TRBV18 to TRBJ1-3. This CDR3 spans 17 amino acids. Germline-derived CDR1 and CDR2 are KGHSH and LQKENI. The CDR3 sequence: CASSPFLQGTPGNTIYF.

The chain joins TRBV6-5 to TRBJ2-1. Germline lookup yields CDR1 MNHEY and CDR2 SVGAGI. CDR3 length: 14 amino acids. CDR3 region: CASSYAEDYNEQFF.

The chain is built from TRBV6-2 or TRBV6-3 and TRBJ1-5; TCRdb calls TRBD1, which cannot be checked without DNA. Germline V gene lookup returns CDR1 MNHEY and CDR2 SVGEGT. The CDR3 contains 14 residues. The CDR3 sequence: CATKKGQSNQPQHF.

The CDR3: CASRDGGGTGELFF. J is TRBJ2-2 and V is TRBV7-3; TCRdb's D gene call, TRBD1, goes unchecked for lack of DNA. Germline V gene data show CDR1 as SGHTA and CDR2 as FQGTGA. The CDR3 length is 14 residues.

This chain connects TRBV7-7 to TRBJ2-5; the D gene TCRdb calls, TRBD1, cannot be checked with no DNA. Germline values: CDR1 SSHAT, CDR2 FNYEAQ (reference sequence). This CDR3 is built from 11 residues. The CDR3 reads CASSADRTQYF. Looking up the rest from reference TRBV7-7 and TRBJ2-5 gives the full variable domain: GAGVSQSPRYKVTKRGQDVTLRCDPISSHATLYWYQQALGQGPEFLTYFNYEAQPDKSGLPSDRFSAERPEGSISTLTIQRTEQRDSAMYRCASSADRTQYFGPGTRLLVL.

This chain links TRBV6-5 with TRBJ2-3; with no DNA, the TCRdb D assignment of TRBD2 cannot be verified. Germline lookup yields CDR1 MNHEY and CDR2 SVGAGI. The CDR3 spans 16 residues. The CDR3: CASSSLAGGRTDTQYF.

V usage is TRBV7-2 and J usage is TRBJ2-1. Germline assignment: CDR1 SGHTA and CDR2 FQGNSA. This CDR3 has 13 residues. CDR3 residues: CASSLDRDNEQFF.

The chain carries TRBV6-5 and TRBJ1-1. The germline gives CDR1 MNHEY, CDR2 SVGAGI. The CDR3 runs 16 residues. This CDR3 reads CASSYDRLGMNTEAFF.

This rearrangement joins TRBV5-5 to TRBJ2-1. Germline CDR1 SGHKS, CDR2 YYEKEE (reference sequence). The CDR3 runs 16 residues. This chain's CDR3 is CASRPDMIDSYNEQFF.

The V and J genes are TRBV27 and TRBJ2-1; TCRdb selects TRBD1, and the lack of DNA leaves this call unchecked. Germline V CDR1 and CDR2: MNHEY, SMNVEV (reference sequence). The CDR3 contains 18 residues. CDR3 in amino acids: CASSLVGQGGPGYNEQFF.